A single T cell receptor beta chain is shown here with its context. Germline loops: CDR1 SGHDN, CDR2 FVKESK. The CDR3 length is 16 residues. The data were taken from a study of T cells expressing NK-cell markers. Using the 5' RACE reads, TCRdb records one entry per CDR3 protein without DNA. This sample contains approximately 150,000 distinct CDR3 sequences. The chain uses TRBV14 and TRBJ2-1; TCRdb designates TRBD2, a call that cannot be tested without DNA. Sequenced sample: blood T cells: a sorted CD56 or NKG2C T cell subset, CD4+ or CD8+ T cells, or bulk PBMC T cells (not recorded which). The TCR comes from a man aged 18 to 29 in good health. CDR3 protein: CASSQGSGLALNEQFF.